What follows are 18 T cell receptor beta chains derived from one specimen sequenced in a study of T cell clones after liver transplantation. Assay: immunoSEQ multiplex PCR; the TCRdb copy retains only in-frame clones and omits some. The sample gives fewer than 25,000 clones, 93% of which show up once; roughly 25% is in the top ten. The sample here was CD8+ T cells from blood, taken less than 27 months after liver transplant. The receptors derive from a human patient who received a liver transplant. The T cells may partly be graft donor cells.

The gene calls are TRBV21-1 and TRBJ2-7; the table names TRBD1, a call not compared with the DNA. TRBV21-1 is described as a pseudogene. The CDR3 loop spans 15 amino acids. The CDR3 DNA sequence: TGTGCCAGCAGCACCAGACAGGGTAGGCGGGACGAGCAGTACTTC. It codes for CASSTRQGRRDEQYF.

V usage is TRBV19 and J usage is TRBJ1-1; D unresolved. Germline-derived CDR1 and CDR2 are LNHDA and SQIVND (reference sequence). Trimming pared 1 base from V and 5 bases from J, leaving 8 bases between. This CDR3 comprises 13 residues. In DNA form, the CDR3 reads TGTGCCAGTAGTATAGTGGTGGCAACTGAAGCTTTCTTT. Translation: CASSIVVATEAFF.

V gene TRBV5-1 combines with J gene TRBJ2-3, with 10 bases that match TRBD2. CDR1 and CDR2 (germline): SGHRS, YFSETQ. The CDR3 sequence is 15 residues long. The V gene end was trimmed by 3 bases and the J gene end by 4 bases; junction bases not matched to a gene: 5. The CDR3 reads CASSSQREGPDTQYF. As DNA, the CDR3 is TGCGCCAGCAGCTCCCAGCGGGAGGGCCCAGATACGCAGTATTTT.

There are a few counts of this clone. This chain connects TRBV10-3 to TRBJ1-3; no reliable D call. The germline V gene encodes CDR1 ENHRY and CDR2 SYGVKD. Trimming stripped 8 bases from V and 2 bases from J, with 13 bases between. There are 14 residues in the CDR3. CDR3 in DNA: TGTGCCATCCTAGACGGAGAGGCTGGAAACACCATATATTTT. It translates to CAILDGEAGNTIYF.

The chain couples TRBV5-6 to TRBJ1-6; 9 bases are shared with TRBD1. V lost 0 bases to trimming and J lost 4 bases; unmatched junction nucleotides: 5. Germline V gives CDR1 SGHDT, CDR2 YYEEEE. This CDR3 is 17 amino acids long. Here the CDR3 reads CASSLGRTGVYNSPLHF. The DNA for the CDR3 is TGTGCCAGCAGCTTGGGCCGGACAGGGGTATATAATTCACCCCTCCACTTT.

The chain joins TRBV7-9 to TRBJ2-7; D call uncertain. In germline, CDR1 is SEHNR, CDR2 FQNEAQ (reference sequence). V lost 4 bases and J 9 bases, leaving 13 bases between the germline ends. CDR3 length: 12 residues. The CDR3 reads CASSYEDPVQYF. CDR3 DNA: TGTGCCAGCAGCTACGAGGACCCCGTGCAGTACTTC.

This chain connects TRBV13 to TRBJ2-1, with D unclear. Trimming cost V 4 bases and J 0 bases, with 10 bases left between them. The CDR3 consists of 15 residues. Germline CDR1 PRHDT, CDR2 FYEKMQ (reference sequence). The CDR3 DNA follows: TGTGCCAGCAGCTCGCCACAAGTCTCCTACAATGAGCAGTTCTTC. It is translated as CASSSPQVSYNEQFF. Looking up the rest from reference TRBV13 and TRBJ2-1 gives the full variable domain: AAGVIQSPRHLIKEKRETATLKCYPIPRHDTVYWYQQGPGQDPQFLISFYEKMQSDKGSIPDRFSAQQFSDYHSELNMSSLELGDSALYFCASSSPQVSYNEQFFGPGTRLTVL.

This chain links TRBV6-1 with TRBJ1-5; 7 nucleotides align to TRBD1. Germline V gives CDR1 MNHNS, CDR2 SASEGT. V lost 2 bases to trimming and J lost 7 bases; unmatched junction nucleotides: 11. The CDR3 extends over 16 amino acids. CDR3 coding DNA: TGTGCCAGCAGTGAAAGGACAGGCCCGGACCACCAGCCCCAGCATTTT. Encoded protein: CASSERTGPDHQPQHF.

In DNA form, the CDR3 reads TGTGCCAGTAGTATTACCCAGGAGAGCAATCAGCCCCAGCATTTT. Translating gives CASSITQESNQPQHF. The V call is TRBV19, the J call TRBJ1-5; no clear D. Trimming stripped 3 bases from V and 1 base from J, with 10 bases between. The CDR3 runs to 15 residues. Germline assignment: CDR1 LNHDA and CDR2 SQIVND (reference sequence).

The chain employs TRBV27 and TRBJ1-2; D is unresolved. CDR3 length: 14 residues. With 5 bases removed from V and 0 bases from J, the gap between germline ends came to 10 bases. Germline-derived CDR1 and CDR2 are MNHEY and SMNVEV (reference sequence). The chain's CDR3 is CASSTRRTNYGYTF. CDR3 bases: TGTGCCAGCAGTACCAGGAGAACTAACTATGGCTACACCTTC.

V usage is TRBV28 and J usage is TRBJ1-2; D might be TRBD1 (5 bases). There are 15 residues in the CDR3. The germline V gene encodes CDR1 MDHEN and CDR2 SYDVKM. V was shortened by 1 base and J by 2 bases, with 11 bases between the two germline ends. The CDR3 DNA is TGTGCCAGCAGTTTATTAATGACAGACAACTATGGCTACACCTTC. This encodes CASSLLMTDNYGYTF.

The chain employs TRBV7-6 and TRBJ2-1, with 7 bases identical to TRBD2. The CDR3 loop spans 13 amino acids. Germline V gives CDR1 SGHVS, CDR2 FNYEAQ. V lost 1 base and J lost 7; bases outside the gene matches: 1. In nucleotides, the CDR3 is TGTGCCAGCAGCTTAGGGGAGGGGAATGAGCAGTTCTTC. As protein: CASSLGEGNEQFF.

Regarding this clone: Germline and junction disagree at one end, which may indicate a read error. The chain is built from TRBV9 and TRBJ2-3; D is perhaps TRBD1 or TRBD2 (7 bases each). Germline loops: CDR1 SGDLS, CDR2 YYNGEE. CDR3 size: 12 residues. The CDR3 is CASSPGGDRHNF. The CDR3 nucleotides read TGTGCCAGCAGCCCTGGGGGGGACAGACATAATTTT.

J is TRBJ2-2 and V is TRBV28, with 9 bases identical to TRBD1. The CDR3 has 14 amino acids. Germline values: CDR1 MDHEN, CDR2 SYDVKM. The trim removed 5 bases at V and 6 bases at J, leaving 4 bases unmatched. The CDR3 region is CASSPRTGAGELFF. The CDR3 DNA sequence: TGTGCCAGCAGTCCTCGGACAGGGGCCGGGGAGCTGTTTTTT.

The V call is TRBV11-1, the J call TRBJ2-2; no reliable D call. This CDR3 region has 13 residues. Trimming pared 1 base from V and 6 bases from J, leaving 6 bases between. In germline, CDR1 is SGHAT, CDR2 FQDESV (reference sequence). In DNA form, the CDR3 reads TGTGCCAGCAGCTTAGGGGATGCCGGGGAGCTGTTTTTT. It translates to CASSLGDAGELFF.

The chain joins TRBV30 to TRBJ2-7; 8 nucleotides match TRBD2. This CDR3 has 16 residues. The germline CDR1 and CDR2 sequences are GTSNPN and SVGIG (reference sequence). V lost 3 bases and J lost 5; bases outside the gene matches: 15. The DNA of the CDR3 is TGTGCCTGGAGCTTCGGGGCCGGGACTAGTCGGAACGAGCAGTACTTC. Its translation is CAWSFGAGTSRNEQYF.

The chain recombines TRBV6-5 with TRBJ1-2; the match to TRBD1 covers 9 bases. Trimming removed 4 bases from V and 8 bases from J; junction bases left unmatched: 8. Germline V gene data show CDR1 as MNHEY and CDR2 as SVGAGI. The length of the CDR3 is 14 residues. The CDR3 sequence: CASSFTQGARGYTF. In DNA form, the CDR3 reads TGTGCCAGCAGTTTCACACAGGGGGCGCGGGGCTACACCTTC.

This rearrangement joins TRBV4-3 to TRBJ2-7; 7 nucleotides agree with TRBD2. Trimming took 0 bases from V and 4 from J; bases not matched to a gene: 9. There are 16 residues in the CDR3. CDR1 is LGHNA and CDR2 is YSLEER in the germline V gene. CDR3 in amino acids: CASSQDRAGAGYEQYF. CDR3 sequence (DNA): TGCGCCAGCAGCCAAGATAGGGCGGGAGCGGGTTACGAGCAGTACTTC.